A selection of T cell receptor beta chains follows, all from one sample in a study of cytomegalovirus exposure and HLA in healthy donors. The table came from immunoSEQ multiplex PCR; TCRdb's copy has only in-frame clones and leaves some out. This sample has some 150,000 clones, with roughly 80% found just once. The sample was PBMCs. The receptors were gathered from a woman younger than 35 in good health and CMV-seropositive. CDR3s leave out the opening cysteine and the closing phenylalanine or tryptophan. Each record gives: D gene, V gene, CDR3 protein. D genes are given only for firm matches.

NA TRBV4-1 ASSQDRPGGRGGYGYT
NA TRBV2 ASSEAGAVWPQH
NA TRBV4-2 ASSPLPRRYTEAF
TRBD1 TRBV2 ASTWGDRDSQETQY
NA TRBV5-1 ASSLWGGPYNEQF
NA TRBV10-3 AISEGMTTPPTPYNEQF
TRBD1 TRBV18 ASSPGTGVYEQY
NA TRBV28 ASCPGSVEDYT
NA TRBV6-1 ASSEALARVYEQY
TRBD2 TRBV12-5 ASAPAGGSSYNEQF
NA TRBV5-4 ASSDRQEWY
TRBD1 TRBV28 ASSSRDRGNGYT
TRBD2 TRBV7-2 ASSLELAGVYNEQF
NA TRBV5-1 ASSSGQNVVGYT
TRBD1 TRBV19 ASSIGTDLYEQY
NA TRBV19 ASSTSPEREQF
NA TRBV10-1 ASSAANTGELF
NA TRBV11-1 ASSLSGYREETQY
NA TRBV6-5 ASSPRGTYTGELF
NA TRBV30 AWSGGPQETQY
NA TRBV7-2 ASSAGIWDTIY
NA TRBV6-6 ASSFWGADGGGYT
TRBD1 TRBV7-3 ASSTTGQETQY
TRBD2 TRBV4-3 ASSQSPLAGGTDTQY
NA TRBV10-3 AISVQETGNTIY
NA TRBV4-3 ASSQDYVQNTEAF
NA TRBV4-1 ASSHPRGDQH
NA TRBV2 ASAQMDIPAQETQY
NA TRBV21-1 ASNWQGSGGASNTEAF
NA TRBV2 ASRSSYEQY
NA TRBV7-9 ASSHRTGGEAKTQY
NA TRBV6-1 ASRIQGNYGYT
NA TRBV27 ASSSLAGGNQPQH
NA TRBV7-3 ASSLMGGTEAF
NA TRBV19 ASSKAAGAYGYT
NA TRBV28 ASSLLTGSYEQY
NA TRBV21-1 ASSKEIASNEQY